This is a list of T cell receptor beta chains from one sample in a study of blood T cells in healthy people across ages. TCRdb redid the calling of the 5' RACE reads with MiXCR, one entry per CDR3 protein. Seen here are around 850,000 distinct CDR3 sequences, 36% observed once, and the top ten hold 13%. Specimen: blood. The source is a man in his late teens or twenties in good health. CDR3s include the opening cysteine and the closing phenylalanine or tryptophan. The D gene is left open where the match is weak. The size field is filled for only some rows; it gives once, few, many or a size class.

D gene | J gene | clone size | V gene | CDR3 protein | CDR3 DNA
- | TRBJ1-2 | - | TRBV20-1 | CSALLGSVVYGYTF | TGCAGTGCTTTACTAGGGTCTGTTGTCTATGGCTACACCTTC
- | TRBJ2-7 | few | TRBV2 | CASTLVRDVYEQYF | TGTGCCAGCACCCTTGTCAGGGATGTGTACGAGCAGTACTTC
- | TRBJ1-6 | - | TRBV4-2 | CASSQDGQTNSPLHF | TGTGCCAGCAGCCAAGATGGGCAGACTAATTCACCCCTCCACTTT
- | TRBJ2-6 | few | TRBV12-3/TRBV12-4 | CASRPPGRLSGANVLTF | TGTGCCAGCAGGCCTCCGGGACGGCTCTCTGGGGCCAACGTCCTGACTTTC
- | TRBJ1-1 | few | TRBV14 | CASSQDNRRMNTEAFF | TGTGCCAGCAGCCAAGATAATAGGAGGATGAACACTGAAGCTTTCTTT
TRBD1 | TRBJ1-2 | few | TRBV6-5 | CASSRDRGWNYGYTF | TGTGCCAGCAGTCGCGACAGGGGATGGAACTATGGCTACACCTTC
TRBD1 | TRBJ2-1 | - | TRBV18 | CASSPVTGTRNEQFF | TGTGCCAGCTCACCAGTGACAGGGACCCGCAATGAGCAGTTCTTC
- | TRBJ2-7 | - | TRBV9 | CASSVAGCEQYF | TGTGCCAGCAGCGTAGCCGGGTGCGAGCAGTACTTC
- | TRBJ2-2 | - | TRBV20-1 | CSAGTGTGELFF | TGCAGTGCGGGTACAGGTACCGGGGAGCTGTTTTTT
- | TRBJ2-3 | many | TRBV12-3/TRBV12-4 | CASSFWDGTDTQYF | TGTGCCAGCAGTTTTTGGGATGGGACAGATACGCAGTATTTT
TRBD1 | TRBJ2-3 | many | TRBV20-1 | CSARDEGAASTDTQYF | TGCAGTGCTAGAGACGAGGGGGCTGCTAGCACAGATACGCAGTATTTT
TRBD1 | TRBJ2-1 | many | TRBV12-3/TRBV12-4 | CASSNLGQGHNEQFF | TGTGCCAGCAGTAACCTGGGACAGGGTCACAATGAGCAGTTCTTC
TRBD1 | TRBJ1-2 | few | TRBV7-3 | CASSLNGQGANYGYTF | TGTGCCAGCAGCTTAAACGGACAGGGGGCAAACTATGGCTACACCTTC
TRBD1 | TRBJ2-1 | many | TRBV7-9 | CASSLADRGQNEQFF | TGTGCCAGCAGCTTAGCGGACAGGGGGCAAAATGAGCAGTTCTTC
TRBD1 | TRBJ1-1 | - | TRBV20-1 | CSARDNRVRQGNEAFF | TGCAGTGCTAGAGATAATCGGGTGAGACAGGGGAATGAAGCTTTCTTT
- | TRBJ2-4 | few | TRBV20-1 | CSAREATKNIQYF | TGCAGTGCCCGAGAAGCTACCAAAAACATTCAGTACTTC
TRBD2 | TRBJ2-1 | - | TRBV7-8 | CASSPIGLAGQKMLEQFF | TGTGCCAGCAGCCCTATAGGACTAGCGGGTCAAAAGATGCTTGAGCAGTTCTTC
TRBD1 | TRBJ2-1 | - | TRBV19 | CASSIGSRGRNEQFF | TGTGCCAGTAGTATCGGTTCCAGGGGGCGCAATGAGCAGTTCTTC
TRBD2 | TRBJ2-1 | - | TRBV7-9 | CASSPDRSGGMLYNEQFF | TGTGCCAGCAGCCCAGATCGTAGCGGGGGGATGTTATACAATGAGCAGTTCTTC
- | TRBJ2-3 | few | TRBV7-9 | CASTWGGTDTQYF | TGTGCCAGCACCTGGGGGGGCACAGATACGCAGTATTTT
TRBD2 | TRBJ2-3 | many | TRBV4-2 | CASSPSGGRSTDTQYF | TGTGCCAGCAGCCCTAGCGGGGGGCGGAGCACAGATACGCAGTATTTT
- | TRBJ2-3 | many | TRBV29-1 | CSAGLYSERTDTQYF | TGCAGCGCCGGACTATACTCAGAACGCACAGATACGCAGTATTTT
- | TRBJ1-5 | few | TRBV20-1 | CSARDGGDYQPQHF | TGCAGTGCTAGGGATGGGGGGGATTATCAGCCCCAGCATTTT
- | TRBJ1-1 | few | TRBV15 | CATSRDLNTEAFF | TGTGCCACCAGCAGAGATTTGAACACTGAAGCTTTCTTT
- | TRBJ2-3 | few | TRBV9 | CASSVANGGPDTQYF | TGTGCCAGCAGCGTAGCTAATGGGGGCCCAGATACGCAGTATTTT
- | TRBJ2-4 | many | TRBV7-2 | CASSSSTGSGEQYF | TGTGCCAGCAGCTCCTCTACAGGGTCGGGGGAGCAGTACTTC
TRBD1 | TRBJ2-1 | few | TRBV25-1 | CASTGTGTNEQFF | TGTGCCAGCACCGGGACAGGGACAAATGAGCAGTTCTTC
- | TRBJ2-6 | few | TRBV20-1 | CSARAVGTSGANVLTF | TGCAGTGCTAGAGCGGTCGGAACCTCTGGGGCCAACGTCCTGACTTTC
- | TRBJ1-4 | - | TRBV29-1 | CSARNRLNEKLFF | TGCAGCGCCAGAAATCGACTTAATGAAAAACTGTTTTTT
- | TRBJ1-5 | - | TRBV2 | CANTRDSNQPQHF | TGTGCCAACACCCGGGATTCAAATCAGCCCCAGCATTTT
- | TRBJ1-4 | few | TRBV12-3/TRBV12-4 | CASRWRDNEKLFF | TGTGCCAGCAGGTGGAGGGATAATGAAAAACTGTTTTTT
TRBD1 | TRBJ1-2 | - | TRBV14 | CASSQVDRAYGYTF | TGTGCCAGCAGCCAAGTGGACAGGGCGTATGGCTACACCTTC
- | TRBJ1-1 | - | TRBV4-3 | CASSPSSPAYTEAFF | TGCGCCAGCAGCCCATCCTCACCGGCGTACACTGAAGCTTTCTTT
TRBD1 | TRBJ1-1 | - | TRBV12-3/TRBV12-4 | CASSFKGANTEAFF | TGTGCCAGCAGTTTTAAGGGGGCGAACACTGAAGCTTTCTTT
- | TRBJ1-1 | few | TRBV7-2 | CASSSRSAGFSINTEAFF | TGTGCCAGCAGCTCCCGATCGGCAGGCTTTAGTATAAACACTGAAGCTTTCTTT
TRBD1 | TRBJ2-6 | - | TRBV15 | CATSRGQGGANVLTF | TGTGCCACCAGCAGAGGACAGGGTGGGGCCAACGTCCTGACTTTC
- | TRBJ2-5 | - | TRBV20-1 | CSTNRRPRSDQYF | TGCAGTACAAACCGGCGCCCAAGGAGCGACCAGTACTTC
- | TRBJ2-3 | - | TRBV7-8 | CASRTRARDTQYF | TGTGCCAGCAGGACCCGTGCCAGGGATACGCAGTATTTT
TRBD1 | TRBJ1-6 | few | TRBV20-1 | CSARPDRESSYNSPLHF | TGCAGTGCTAGACCGGACAGGGAAAGCTCCTATAATTCACCCCTCCACTTT
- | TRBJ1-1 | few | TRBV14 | CASSHAAPGGRATEAFF | TGTGCCAGCAGCCACGCGGCCCCCGGGGGGCGTGCCACTGAAGCTTTCTTT
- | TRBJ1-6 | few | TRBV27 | CASSKEGDSPLHF | TGTGCCAGCAGTAAAGAAGGGGATTCACCCCTCCACTTT
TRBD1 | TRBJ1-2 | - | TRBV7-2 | CASSLQGEDGYTF | TGTGCCAGCAGCTTACAGGGGGAAGATGGCTACACCTTC
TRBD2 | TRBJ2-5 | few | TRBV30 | CAWSRGSGGPLQETQYF | TGTGCCTGGAGTCGGGGTAGCGGGGGTCCGCTCCAAGAGACCCAGTACTTC
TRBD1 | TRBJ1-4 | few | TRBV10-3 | CAISKTRDSSNEKLFF | TGTGCCATCAGCAAGACGCGGGACAGCTCTAATGAAAAACTGTTTTTT
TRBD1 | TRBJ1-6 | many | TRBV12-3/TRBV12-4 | CASRSLTGGDNSPLHF | TGTGCCAGCAGGTCTCTGACAGGGGGCGATAATTCACCCCTCCACTTT
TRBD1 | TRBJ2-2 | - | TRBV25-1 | CASSGDRGNTGELFF | TGTGCCAGCAGTGGAGACAGGGGGAACACCGGGGAGCTGTTTTTT
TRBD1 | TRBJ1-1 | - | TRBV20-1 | CSADPGQEAEAFF | TGCAGTGCTGACCCGGGACAGGAGGCTGAAGCTTTCTTT
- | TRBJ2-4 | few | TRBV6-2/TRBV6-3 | CASGGIAKNIQYF | TGTGCCAGCGGAGGAATAGCCAAAAACATTCAGTACTTC
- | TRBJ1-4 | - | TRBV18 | CASSPARGLNEKLFF | TGTGCCAGCTCACCAGCAAGGGGATTAAATGAAAAACTGTTTTTT
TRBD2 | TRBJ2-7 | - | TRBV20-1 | CSARDLGRTSSYEQYF | TGCAGTGCTAGAGATCTGGGCAGGACTAGCTCCTACGAGCAGTACTTC
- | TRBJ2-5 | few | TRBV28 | CASSPQDRKETQYF | TGTGCCAGCAGTCCCCAGGACAGAAAAGAGACCCAGTACTTC